The next 19 T cell receptor beta chains were all read from a single sample in a study of cytomegalovirus exposure and HLA in healthy donors. PCR was performed using 60 Vbeta and 13 Jbeta primers. Only in-frame clones appear in the TCRdb table, and some are missing; sequencing was by immunoSEQ multiplex PCR. Counted here are about 160,000 clones, around three quarters occurring once; the ten biggest clones make up approximately 1.5%. Sequenced input: PBMCs. Receptors originate from a man in his forties in good health and CMV-seronegative.

This clone was found once. The chain has TRBV5-4 and TRBJ2-3; 12 positions agree with TRBD1. The CDR3 is made up of 16 amino acids. CDR1 and CDR2 (germline): SGHNT, YYREEE (reference sequence). The V gene end was trimmed by 4 bases and the J gene end by 4 bases; junction bases not matched to a gene: 7. CDR3 amino acids: CASSARDRGQADTQYF. The CDR3 DNA reads TGTGCCAGCAGCGCTCGGGACAGGGGGCAGGCAGATACGCAGTATTTT.

CDR3 loop: CASITRQGADQETQYF. The CDR3 DNA follows: TGTGCCAGCATTACCAGACAGGGGGCTGACCAAGAGACCCAGTACTTC. The chain couples TRBV2 to TRBJ2-5, with TRBD1 matching over 10 bases. The germline V gene encodes CDR1 SNHLY and CDR2 FYNNEI. CDR3 length: 16 amino acids. With 7 bases clipped from V and 0 bases from J, the junction kept 8 bases outside the gene matches. The full variable domain, completed using reference TRBV2 and TRBJ2-5, is EPEVTQTPSHQVTQMGQEVILRCVPISNHLYFYWYRQILGQKVEFLVSFYNNEISEKSEIFDDQFSVERPDGSNFTLKIRSTKLEDSAMYFCASITRQGADQETQYFGPGTRLLVL.

V gene TRBV6-1 combines with J gene TRBJ1-2; D is undetermined. V gave up 2 bases and J gave up 3 bases, with 10 bases separating them. CDR1 is MNHNS and CDR2 is SASEGT in the germline V gene. The CDR3 totals 14 residues. DNA for the CDR3: TGTGCCAGCAGTGAACGTGGCAAAGACTATGGCTACACCTTC. It encodes CASSERGKDYGYTF.

V gene TRBV5-5 combines with J gene TRBJ2-7, with 9 nucleotides matching TRBD1. The germline gives CDR1 SGHKS, CDR2 YYEKEE (reference sequence). After removal of 2 bases from V and 3 bases from J, the junction contained 9 bases not matched to a gene. The CDR3 covers 16 residues. CDR3 in amino acids: CASSFIPVGQGYEQYF. The CDR3 bases are TGTGCCAGCAGCTTTATACCAGTGGGACAGGGCTACGAGCAGTACTTC.

The chain links TRBV7-8 to TRBJ2-4; 9 bases match TRBD1. In germline, CDR1 is SGHVS, CDR2 FQNEAQ. V dropped 3 bases and J dropped 0; count of bases not matched to a gene: 6. The length of the CDR3 is 17 residues. CDR3 coding DNA: TGTGCCAGCAGCTTCATGCGACAGGGGGGAGCCAAAAACATTCAGTACTTC. Protein sequence: CASSFMRQGGAKNIQYF. Variable domain in full (rest from reference TRBV7-8 and TRBJ2-4): GAGVSQSPRYKVAKRGQDVALRCDPISGHVSLFWYQQALGQGPEFLTYFQNEAQLDKSGLPSDRFFAERPEGSVSTLKIQRTQQEDSAVYLCASSFMRQGGAKNIQYFGAGTRLSVL.

The chain combines TRBV10-3 with TRBJ2-3, with D possibly matching TRBD2 (6 bases). V lost 6 bases to trimming and J lost 3 bases, with 10 bases between them. The CDR3 runs to 13 residues. Germline CDR1 reads ENHRY; CDR2 reads SYGVKD. CDR3: CAIREGGTDTQYF. DNA of the CDR3: TGTGCCATCAGGGAGGGCGGTACAGATACGCAGTATTTT.

V usage is TRBV2 and J usage is TRBJ1-1, with no clear D. Between the trimmed V and J ends, which lost 1 base and 2 bases, there was a span of 11 bases. The CDR3 consists of 15 residues. Germline CDR1 and CDR2: SNHLY and FYNNEI. The CDR3: CASSEGPPGNTEAFF. Here the CDR3 DNA reads TGTGCCAGCAGTGAAGGTCCGCCGGGAAACACTGAAGCTTTCTTT.

V is TRBV27 and J is TRBJ2-4, with TRBD2 matching over 7 bases. The CDR3 loop spans 14 amino acids. Germline-derived CDR1 and CDR2 are MNHEY and SMNVEV (reference sequence). J lost 5 bases, V lost 5 bases, and 6 bases had no gene match. The CDR3 here is CASSLGGGENIQYF. The CDR3 DNA reads TGTGCCAGCAGTCTCGGGGGAGGGGAAAACATTCAGTACTTC.

The V and J genes are TRBV30 and TRBJ1-3; 7 nucleotides agree with TRBD1. The CDR3 totals 15 residues. Looked up from germline, CDR1 is GTSNPN and CDR2 is SVGIG (reference sequence). V was pared by 4 bases and J by 0 bases, with 6 bases of the junction left unmatched. The chain's CDR3 is CAWKGNRGSGNTIYF. Written as DNA, the CDR3 is TGTGCCTGGAAAGGAAACAGGGGCTCTGGAAACACCATATATTTT.

This rearrangement joins TRBV2 to TRBJ2-6; weak D call: TRBD2 (5 bases). The CDR3 has 17 residues. In germline, CDR1 is SNHLY, CDR2 FYNNEI. Trimming pared 7 bases from V and 2 bases from J, leaving 18 bases between. CDR3 in DNA: TGTGCCAGCACACCTGATACCACGGGAACTGGGGCCAACGTCCTGACTTTC. Its translation is CASTPDTTGTGANVLTF.

The V call is TRBV7-2, the J call TRBJ2-5; maybe TRBD2 (5 bases). CDR1 and CDR2 from the germline V gene are SGHTA and FQGNSA. The CDR3 loop spans 15 amino acids. Trimming took off 1 base at V and 5 bases at J, with 14 bases between the two ends. The CDR3 DNA reads TGTGCCAGCAGCTTAGGGACTGGCAGCTGGGAGACCCAGTACTTC. Amino acid sequence: CASSLGTGSWETQYF.

The V and J genes are TRBV6-5 and TRBJ2-7; the match to TRBD1 covers 9 bases. The J segment lost 3 bases and the V segment lost 5 bases, leaving 5 bases of the junction unmatched. This CDR3 spans 14 amino acids. Germline V gene data show CDR1 as MNHEY and CDR2 as SVGAGI. CDR3 sequence (DNA): TGTGCCAGCAGTCTGACAGGGGGGAACTACGAGCAGTACTTC. Translation gives CASSLTGGNYEQYF.

Of note for this clone: One end of the junction is discordant with germline, which a read error may explain. The chain employs TRBV7-9 and TRBJ1-2; D unresolved. CDR1 is SEHNR and CDR2 is FQNEAQ in the germline V gene (reference sequence). CDR3 length: 16 residues. CDR3 sequence reads: CSSSRGPTTFFYGYTF. The CDR3 nucleotides are TGTTCCAGCAGCCGCGGACCGACTACTTTTTTTTATGGCTACACCTTC.

The gene calls are TRBV9 and TRBJ1-2; tentatively, D is TRBD1 (5 bases). Trimming cost V 7 bases and J 2 bases, with 9 bases left between them. Germline CDR1 reads SGDLS; CDR2 reads YYNGEE. The CDR3 is made up of 12 amino acids. CDR3 in DNA: TGTGCCAGCGGTGACAGAAACTATGGCTACACCTTC. Amino acid sequence: CASGDRNYGYTF.

The rearrangement joins TRBV13 to TRBJ1-1, with no clear D. The length of the CDR3 is 14 residues. CDR1 is PRHDT, CDR2 FYEKMQ, per germline (reference sequence). The germline V and J ends were trimmed by 5 bases and 1 base, with 11 bases remaining between them. The CDR3 nucleotides read TGTGCCAGCAGCCCTCCTACTGCGAACACTGAAGCTTTCTTT. It is translated as CASSPPTANTEAFF.

This chain connects TRBV29-1 to TRBJ2-3; TRBD2 matches 9 bases. Germline CDR1 reads SQVTM; CDR2 reads ANQGSEA. This CDR3 has 15 residues. The V segment lost 3 bases and the J segment 3 bases; nucleotides outside the gene matches: 7. CDR3 coding DNA: TGCAGCGTTGACCAAGCGGGAGGTGGTACAGATACGCAGTATTTT. Translation: CSVDQAGGGTDTQYF.

The rearrangement joins TRBV29-1 to TRBJ2-5; 9 bases match TRBD1. The J call may be incorrect, as the DNA end agrees better with TRBJ2-7. CDR1 is SQVTM and CDR2 is ANQGSEA in the germline V gene. The CDR3 extends over 13 amino acids. CDR3 in amino acids: CSGRDRERSEQYF. The CDR3 DNA reads as TGCAGCGGCCGGGACAGGGAACGCTCCGAGCAGTACTTC.

The chain recombines TRBV28 with TRBJ1-4; TRBD1 aligns across 7 bases. The CDR3 has 16 amino acids. V dropped 3 bases and J dropped 0; count of bases not matched to a gene: 4. CDR1 is MDHEN and CDR2 is SYDVKM in the germline V gene. CDR3 protein: CASSLRDSSTNEKLFF. Written as DNA, the CDR3 is TGTGCCAGCAGTTTGCGGGACAGTTCAACTAATGAAAAACTGTTTTTT.

Details on this clone: A read error may produce the germline difference seen at one junction end. This chain connects TRBV7-9 to TRBJ2-2; 10 bases are a match to TRBD1. CDR1 and CDR2 (germline): SEHNR, FQNEAQ (reference sequence). This CDR3 comprises 16 residues. CDR3 bases: TGTTCCAGCAGCACCACCGGGACAGGGGATACCGGGGAGCTGTTTTTT. The encoded protein is CSSSTTGTGDTGELFF.